Sequencing of this TCR beta chain was carried out in a study of siplizumab effects on memory and regulatory T cells. Regarding the study as a whole: Proliferating clones, CD4+ or CD8+, lacked an assignable naive or memory phenotype in roughly 80-97% of cases.

Per germline, CDR1 SGHNT and CDR2 YENEEA. The CDR3 totals 12 residues. V gave up 5 bases and J gave up 2 bases, with 7 bases separating them. TCRdb's copy holds only in-frame clones and misses some; the assay was immunoSEQ multiplex PCR. The table lists 90,000 to 110,000 clones, roughly 91% of them singletons. In regard to this clone: Its antigen is not identified.

The receptor comes from a human donor in good health. The chain uses TRBV11-3 and TRBJ2-7; D is undetermined. Sequenced: CD4+ T cells sorted from blood. CDR3 DNA sequence: TGTGCCAGCAGCGCCGACCCCTACGAGCAGTACTTC. Its translation: CASSADPYEQYF.